This TCR beta chain was recovered during a study of T cells expressing NK-cell markers. Looking at the study overall: Investigators obtained TCR beta repertoires from sorted CD3+CD56+NKG2C+, CD3+CD56+NKG2C- and CD3+CD56-NKG2C+ T cells. HCMV seropositivity characterized most of the eight sequenced donors, and seronegativity one. Notes on the study in general: Similarly, these clonotypes led the CD3+CD56-NKG2C+ fraction as well in several donors.

A 5'RACE template switching approach incorporating UMIs was used to make TCR beta cDNA. TCRdb reprocessed the 5' RACE reads, keeping one entry per CDR3 protein, no DNA. This listing includes under 600,000 distinct CDR3 sequences. As regards this clonotype: What it binds is not known.

CDR1 is MNHEY, CDR2 SVGEGT, per germline. CDR3 length equals 14 residues. The TCR originated in a woman aged 45-65 years in good health. This chain links TRBV6-2 or TRBV6-3 with TRBJ1-2; TCRdb names TRBD1, which stays unverified in the absence of DNA. Material: blood T cells: a sorted CD56 or NKG2C T cell subset, CD4+ or CD8+ T cells, or bulk PBMC T cells (not recorded which). The CDR3 reads CASRMDRQTYGYTF.